Below, 32 T cell receptor beta chains from the same sample are listed, as sequenced in a study of T cell repertoires in ileal Crohn's disease. Profiling relied on immunoSEQ multiplex PCR, and the TCRdb table lists in-frame clones only, not all of them. The table records some 3,000 clones, around 79% of them present only once. Time point given: inflamed ileum from the surgical specimen. Sequencing was performed on ileal tissue. All receptors derive from an adult with Crohn's disease.

Only one count was recorded for this clone. This rearrangement joins TRBV9 to TRBJ2-3; 15 nucleotides match TRBD2. V was clipped by 3 bases and J by 5 bases; unmatched bases: 4. CDR1 and CDR2 from the germline V gene are SGDLS and YYNGEE. This CDR3 contains 16 residues. The CDR3 here is CASSAGLAGGVDTQYF. DNA of the CDR3: TGTGCCAGCAGCGCCGGACTAGCGGGAGGGGTAGATACGCAGTATTTT.

The chain employs TRBV15 and TRBJ1-1; D is uncertain. Trimming took off 3 bases at V and 4 bases at J, with 9 bases between the two ends. This CDR3 has 13 residues. CDR1 LNHNV and CDR2 YYDKDF come from the germline V gene (reference sequence). The CDR3 loop reads CATSRIMGTEAFF. The CDR3 nucleotides are TGTGCCACCAGCAGGATCATGGGCACTGAAGCTTTCTTT.

The gene calls are TRBV19 and TRBJ1-1; D might be TRBD1 (6 bases). This CDR3 region has 13 residues. Germline lookup yields CDR1 LNHDA and CDR2 SQIVND (reference sequence). Trimming removed 7 bases from V and 7 bases from J, with 16 bases in between. CDR3 in DNA: TGTGCCAGTAAACCTCAGGGGAACGGTGAAGCTTTCTTT. It codes for CASKPQGNGEAFF.

V gene TRBV6-5 combines with J gene TRBJ2-3, with 7 bases lining up with TRBD1. The CDR3 spans 13 residues. V gave up 8 bases and J gave up 6 bases; unmatched junction bases: 8. Germline loops: CDR1 MNHEY, CDR2 SVGAGI. The CDR3 region has the DNA TGTGCCAGCTCAGGGGGACGCAGGGATACGCAGTATTTT. Its protein product is CASSGGRRDTQYF.

This clone occurred once. The chain uses TRBV6-1 and TRBJ2-6, with 7 bases matching TRBD2. V dropped 2 bases and J dropped 2; count of bases not matched to a gene: 3. Germline values: CDR1 MNHNS, CDR2 SASEGT. The CDR3 is 16 residues long. The CDR3: CASSESGGAGANVLTF. DNA of the CDR3: TGTGCCAGCAGTGAAAGTGGGGGGGCTGGGGCCAACGTCCTGACTTTC.

The rearrangement joins TRBV27 to TRBJ2-6, with TRBD1 matching over 8 bases. Looked up from germline, CDR1 is MNHEY and CDR2 is SMNVEV (reference sequence). V was pared by 5 bases and J by 0 bases, with 3 bases of the junction left unmatched. The CDR3 spans 16 residues. CDR3 protein: CASSAGGPSGANVLTF. CDR3 DNA sequence: TGTGCCAGCAGTGCAGGGGGCCCCTCTGGGGCCAACGTCCTGACTTTC.

The sample holds one count of this clone. The J gene is TRBJ1-4, the V gene TRBV5-4; no clear D. CDR1 is SGHNT and CDR2 is YYREEE in the germline V gene (reference sequence). The CDR3 is 13 amino acids. V lost 0 bases, J lost 5 bases, and 5 bases lay in between. DNA for the CDR3: TGTGCCAGCAGCTTGGGACTCAATGAAAAACTGTTTTTT. Amino acid sequence: CASSLGLNEKLFF.

In its sample, this clone was seen once. A read error may account for a junction end that differs from germline. This chain uses TRBV7-2 with TRBJ2-1, with 7 bases identical to TRBD2. The CDR3 contains 13 residues. Germline V gene lookup returns CDR1 SGHTA and CDR2 FQGNSA. As DNA, the CDR3 is TGTGCCAGCAGCTTAGACTCGCGGGAGAAAAGGGTCTTC. It yields the protein CASSLDSREKRVF.

The chain has TRBV6-4 and TRBJ2-3; tentatively, D is TRBD2 (6 bases). The germline V gene has CDR1 MRHNA and CDR2 SNTAGT. The CDR3 has 14 amino acids. Trimming removed 3 bases at V and 1 base at J, with 8 bases between. CDR3 sequence (DNA): TGTGCCAGCAGTGAAGGAGGGGGCACAGATACGCAGTATTTT. It yields the protein CASSEGGGTDTQYF.

This clone was seen more than once but under ten times. The chain links TRBV19 to TRBJ2-7; D may correspond to TRBD1 or TRBD2 (5 bases each). The V gene lost 1 base and the J gene lost 2 bases, with 18 bases spanning the gap. Germline lookup yields CDR1 LNHDA and CDR2 SQIVND (reference sequence). This CDR3 is 17 amino acids long. The CDR3 DNA reads TGTGCCAGTAGTATAGGGGGACGTGGGGCGACTCCCTACGAGCAGTACTTC. Residues: CASSIGGRGATPYEQYF.

The chain's CDR3 is CASSPQGQYTEAFF. In DNA form, the CDR3 reads TGTGCCAGCAGCCCCCAAGGGCAGTACACTGAAGCTTTCTTT. The V call is TRBV9, the J call TRBJ1-1; D is ambiguous. The V gene lost 4 bases and the J gene lost 3 bases, with 13 bases spanning the gap. Germline CDR1 reads SGDLS; CDR2 reads YYNGEE. The CDR3 runs 14 residues.

As regards this clone: Other DNA variants within this sample encode the same CDR3. The chain has TRBV27 and TRBJ1-1; D might be TRBD1 (5 bases). V lost 4 bases, J lost 0 bases, and 9 bases lay in between. Germline V gives CDR1 MNHEY, CDR2 SMNVEV (reference sequence). CDR3 length: 14 amino acids. CDR3 region: CASSSLGVNTEAFF. In nucleotides, the CDR3 is TGTGCCAGCAGTTCCCTAGGGGTGAACACTGAAGCTTTCTTT.

The chain combines TRBV19 with TRBJ2-4; D is uncertain. From germline, CDR1 is LNHDA and CDR2 SQIVND (reference sequence). The CDR3 has 15 amino acids. The V gene lost 10 bases and the J gene lost 5 bases, with 21 bases spanning the gap. CDR3 in DNA: TGTGCCAACACAACCCGACCGGGCCGAGAAAACATTCAGTACTTC. Translation gives CANTTRPGRENIQYF.

The chain has TRBV28 and TRBJ1-2; D perhaps matches TRBD1 (6 bases). Trimming left V 7 bases short and J 4 bases short, with 16 bases between. The germline V gene has CDR1 MDHEN and CDR2 SYDVKM. This CDR3 is built from 14 residues. In DNA form, the CDR3 reads TGTGCCAGCACCCAAGGGGACACCCGCTATGGCTACACCTTC. Its translation: CASTQGDTRYGYTF.

V gene TRBV5-3 combines with J gene TRBJ2-3; TRBD2 matches at 14 bases. TRBV5-3 is sorted into the ORF group, with uncertain function. This CDR3 has 20 amino acids. J was trimmed by 5 bases and V by 0 bases; bases with no gene match: 14. DNA for the CDR3: TGTGCCAGAAGCTTGGAGACTAGCGGGAGGGCCTACCAACCACAAGATACGCAGTATTTT. Translated, it gives CARSLETSGRAYQPQDTQYF.

This chain uses TRBV5-1 with TRBJ1-1, with TRBD1 as a possible D gene (5 bases). Per germline, CDR1 SGHRS and CDR2 YFSETQ. The length of the CDR3 is 14 residues. V shed 1 base and J shed 0 bases, with 7 bases lying between them. CDR3 amino acids: CASSLSGLNTEAFF. CDR3 DNA: TGCGCCAGCAGCTTGTCAGGGTTGAACACTGAAGCTTTCTTT.

The chain combines TRBV7-9 with TRBJ2-2; tentative D call: TRBD2 (6 bases). V was cut by 6 bases and J by 4 bases, with 15 bases left in between. The CDR3 totals 15 residues. CDR1 SEHNR and CDR2 FQNEAQ come from the germline V gene (reference sequence). The CDR3 loop reads CASRPGEDFTGELFF. The CDR3 nucleotides are TGTGCCAGCAGACCCGGGGAGGATTTCACCGGGGAGCTGTTTTTT.

This clone was observed a handful of times. The chain links TRBV6-5 to TRBJ2-1; TRBD1 or TRBD2 may be the D gene (6 bases each). CDR1 and CDR2 from the germline V gene are MNHEY and SVGAGI. V lost 2 bases, J lost 7 bases, and 9 bases lay in between. This CDR3 is 13 amino acids long. The CDR3 loop reads CASSYEGGNEQFF. The DNA for the CDR3 is TGTGCCAGCAGTTACGAGGGGGGTAATGAGCAGTTCTTC.

This clone was picked up one time. Within the sample, other DNA sequences also encode this same CDR3. The chain joins TRBV7-6 to TRBJ2-3, with 10 nucleotides matching TRBD2. The CDR3 runs to 14 residues. The germline CDR1 and CDR2 sequences are SGHVS and FNYEAQ. With V trimmed by 8 bases and J by 4 bases, 6 bases remained unmatched. The CDR3 bases are TGTGCCAGCTCTCTAGCGGGAGACGCAGATACGCAGTATTTT. Protein: CASSLAGDADTQYF.

This chain joins TRBV10-3 and TRBJ2-1; 7 bases align to TRBD1. Looked up from germline, CDR1 is ENHRY and CDR2 is SYGVKD. Losses at the gene ends were 2 bases for V and 8 bases for J; bases not matched to a gene: 6. CDR3 length: 14 residues. The CDR3 region is CAISEVTGVDEQFF. In DNA, the CDR3 is TGTGCCATCAGTGAGGTCACAGGGGTCGATGAGCAGTTCTTC.

The J gene is TRBJ2-7, the V gene TRBV6-5, with 7 bases lining up with TRBD1. Germline CDR1 MNHEY, CDR2 SVGAGI. V shed 6 bases, J shed 3 bases, and the junction held 11 bases outside the gene matches. This CDR3 spans 15 amino acids. The CDR3 is CASSQTGKVFYEQYF. The CDR3 DNA reads as TGTGCCAGCAGCCAGACAGGGAAGGTGTTCTACGAGCAGTACTTC.

The chain uses TRBV7-8 and TRBJ2-1; 12 bases agree with TRBD2. After removal of 2 bases from V and 8 bases from J, the junction contained 7 bases not matched to a gene. Germline V CDR1 and CDR2: SGHVS, FQNEAQ. The CDR3 consists of 16 residues. CDR3 nucleotides: TGTGCCAGCAGCTTACGGACTAGCGGGATACGGGATGAGCAGTTCTTC. Its protein product is CASSLRTSGIRDEQFF.

There are a few counts of this clone. V usage is TRBV9 and J usage is TRBJ1-2; 9 nucleotides align to TRBD1. CDR3 length equals 17 residues. The V segment lost 0 bases and the J segment 3 bases; nucleotides outside the gene matches: 9. Germline V CDR1 and CDR2: SGDLS, YYNGEE. CDR3 coding DNA: TGTGCCAGCAGCGTAGGGTCTAACAGGGGGCGATACTATGGCTACACCTTC. Protein: CASSVGSNRGRYYGYTF.

The gene calls are TRBV15 and TRBJ2-1; D is undetermined. V was shortened by 0 bases and J by 9 bases, with 3 bases between the two germline ends. The CDR3 runs to 11 residues. CDR1 is LNHNV and CDR2 is YYDKDF in the germline V gene (reference sequence). The CDR3: CATSRDGEQFF. Here the CDR3 DNA reads TGTGCCACCAGCAGAGACGGTGAGCAGTTCTTC.

The rearrangement joins TRBV5-1 to TRBJ2-3; the match to TRBD2 covers 10 bases. The CDR3 consists of 17 residues. V lost 0 bases to trimming and J lost 2 bases; unmatched junction nucleotides: 6. CDR1 and CDR2 (germline): SGHRS, YFSETQ. DNA of the CDR3: TGCGCCAGCAGCTTGGAGGGTAGCGGGAGGTTCACAGATACGCAGTATTTT. This translates into CASSLEGSGRFTDTQYF.

This rearrangement joins TRBV27 to TRBJ2-7; tentative D call: TRBD2 (6 bases). The CDR3 spans 15 residues. With 4 bases removed from V and 4 bases from J, the gap between germline ends came to 17 bases. Germline assignment: CDR1 MNHEY and CDR2 SMNVEV (reference sequence). The CDR3 DNA is TGTGCCAGCAGTTCCGTCGGGGCGGCGGGATACGAGCAGTACTTC. Protein sequence: CASSSVGAAGYEQYF.

This chain connects TRBV19 to TRBJ1-4; 7 nucleotides align to TRBD1. Per the germline V gene, CDR1 is LNHDA and CDR2 is SQIVND (reference sequence). V lost 5 bases, J lost 2 bases, and 8 bases stayed unmatched. The CDR3 has 16 residues. The CDR3 bases are TGTGCCAGTAGTCCCAGACAGGGATGGACTAATGAAAAACTGTTTTTT. It specifies CASSPRQGWTNEKLFF.

The rearrangement links TRBV11-2 to TRBJ2-6; possibly TRBD1 or TRBD2 for D (5 bases each). V was trimmed by 3 bases and J by 2 bases, leaving 5 bases between them. The CDR3 runs 14 residues. Germline V lookup: CDR1 SGHAT, CDR2 FQNNGV. CDR3 nucleotide sequence: TGTGCCAGCAGCTTGGGGGCTGGGGCCAACGTCCTGACTTTC. Translated: CASSLGAGANVLTF.

This chain links TRBV11-3 with TRBJ2-5, with D perhaps matching TRBD1 (5 bases). Germline V gene data show CDR1 as SGHNT and CDR2 as YENEEA. The CDR3 totals 16 residues. V was cut by 2 bases and J by 6 bases, with 19 bases left in between. Here the CDR3 reads CASSLIDLGRAQTQYF. Written as DNA, the CDR3 is TGTGCCAGCAGCTTAATAGACCTGGGCAGGGCTCAGACCCAGTACTTC.

The chain links TRBV5-1 to TRBJ2-7, with a possible D match to TRBD1 (5 bases). Trimming took 3 bases from V and 4 from J, leaving 14 bases between them. This CDR3 is built from 14 residues. Germline V lookup: CDR1 SGHRS, CDR2 YFSETQ. In nucleotides, the CDR3 is TGCGCCAGCAGCTCTATCGACAGAGAATACGAGCAGTACTTC. It yields the protein CASSSIDREYEQYF.

The V gene is TRBV29-1, the J gene TRBJ2-1; maybe TRBD1 (6 bases). The CDR3 sequence is 15 residues long. Per the germline V gene, CDR1 is SQVTM and CDR2 is ANQGSEA. V gave up 1 base and J gave up 3 bases, with 13 bases separating them. The DNA of the CDR3 is TGCAGCGTTGAAGGAGGGGGTCGTAACTACAATGAGCAGTTCTTC. Its protein product is CSVEGGGRNYNEQFF.

This chain connects TRBV5-4 to TRBJ2-1; TRBD1 matches at 9 bases. V shed 3 bases and J 9 bases; nucleotides not matched to a gene: 7. The CDR3 is 14 amino acids. Germline lookup yields CDR1 SGHNT and CDR2 YYREEE (reference sequence). The CDR3 coding sequence is TGTGCCAGCAGCTGGGGACAGGGAGAAGGTGAGCAGTTCTTC. Encoded protein: CASSWGQGEGEQFF.